This note documents a single TCR beta chain sequence. Being one base from a much bigger clone, this may be a read error. TCRdb ran MiXCR on the 5' RACE reads and lists one entry per CDR3 protein. The sample carries some 69,000 distinct CDR3 sequences, 15% to 20% recorded once. The data derive from a study of T cells of healthy individuals. Germline V gene sequence: CDR1 SQVTM, CDR2 ANQGSEA. The CDR3 loop spans 15 amino acids. The TCR sequence derives from a human donor in good health. The chain combines TRBV29-1 with TRBJ1-1; TRBD1 might be the D (6 bases). The CDR3 coding sequence is TGCAACGTGGGCTATACAGGGCCTCTGGGAACTGAAGCTTTCTTT. Translating it yields CNVGYTGPLGTEAFF.